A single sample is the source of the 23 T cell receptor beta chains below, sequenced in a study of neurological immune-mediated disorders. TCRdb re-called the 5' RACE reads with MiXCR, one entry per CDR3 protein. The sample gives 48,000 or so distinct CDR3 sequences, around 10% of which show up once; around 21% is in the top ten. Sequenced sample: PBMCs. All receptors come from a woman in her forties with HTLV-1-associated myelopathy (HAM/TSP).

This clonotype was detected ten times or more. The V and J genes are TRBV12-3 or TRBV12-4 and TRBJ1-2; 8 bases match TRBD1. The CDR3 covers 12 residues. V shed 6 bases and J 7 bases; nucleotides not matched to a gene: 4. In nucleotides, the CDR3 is TGTGCCAGCAGCACGGACAGGGCTGGCTACACCTTC. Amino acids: CASSTDRAGYTF.

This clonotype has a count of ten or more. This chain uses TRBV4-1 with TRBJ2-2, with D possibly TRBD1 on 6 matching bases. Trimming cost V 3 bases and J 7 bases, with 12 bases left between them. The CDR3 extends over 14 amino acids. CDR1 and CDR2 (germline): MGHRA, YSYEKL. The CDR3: CASSQAQGYGELFF. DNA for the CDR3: TGCGCCAGCAGCCAGGCTCAGGGGTACGGGGAGCTGTTTTTT.

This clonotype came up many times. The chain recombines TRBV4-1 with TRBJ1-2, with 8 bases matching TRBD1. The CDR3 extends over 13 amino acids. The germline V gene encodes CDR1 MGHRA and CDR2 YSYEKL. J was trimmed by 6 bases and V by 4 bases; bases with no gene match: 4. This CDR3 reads CASSPPDRDGYTF. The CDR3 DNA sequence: TGCGCCAGCAGCCCGCCGGACAGGGATGGCTACACCTTC.

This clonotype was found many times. This CDR3 reads CASSPKGWGVYNEQFF. Written as DNA, the CDR3 is TGTGCCAGCAGCCCCAAGGGGTGGGGGGTCTACAATGAGCAGTTCTTC. The chain combines TRBV27 with TRBJ2-1; possible D gene TRBD2, 6 bases. Germline loops: CDR1 MNHEY, CDR2 SMNVEV (reference sequence). Trimming took off 6 bases at V and 3 bases at J, with 18 bases between the two ends. The CDR3 is 16 residues long.

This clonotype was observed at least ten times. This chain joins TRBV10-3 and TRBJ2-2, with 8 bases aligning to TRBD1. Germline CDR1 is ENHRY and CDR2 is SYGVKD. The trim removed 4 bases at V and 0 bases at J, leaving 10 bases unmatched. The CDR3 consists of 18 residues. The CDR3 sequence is CAISGMVPGGANTGELFF. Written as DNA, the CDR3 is TGTGCCATCAGTGGCATGGTTCCAGGGGGCGCGAACACCGGGGAGCTGTTTTTT.

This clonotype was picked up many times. The CDR3 DNA follows: TGCAGTGCTAGAGATTGGGGACAACCTTCGGATACGCAGTATTTT. It specifies CSARDWGQPSDTQYF. The gene calls are TRBV20-1 and TRBJ2-3; maybe TRBD1 (6 bases). The CDR3 has 15 amino acids. Germline V gives CDR1 DFQATT, CDR2 SNEGSKA (reference sequence). Trimming took off 0 bases at V and 6 bases at J, with 16 bases between the two ends.

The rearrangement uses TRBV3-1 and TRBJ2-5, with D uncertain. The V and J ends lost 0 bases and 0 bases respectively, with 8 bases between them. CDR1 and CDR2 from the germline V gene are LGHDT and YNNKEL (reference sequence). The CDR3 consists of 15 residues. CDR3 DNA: TGTGCCAGCAGCCAAGAGGCAGCTTACCAAGAGACCCAGTACTTC. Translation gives CASSQEAAYQETQYF.

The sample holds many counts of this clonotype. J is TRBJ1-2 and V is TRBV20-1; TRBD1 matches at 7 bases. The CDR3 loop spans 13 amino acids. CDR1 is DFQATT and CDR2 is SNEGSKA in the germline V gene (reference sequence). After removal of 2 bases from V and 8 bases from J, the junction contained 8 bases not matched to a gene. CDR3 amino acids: CSARRTGEGGYTF. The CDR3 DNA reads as TGCAGTGCTAGAAGAACAGGGGAGGGAGGCTACACCTTC.

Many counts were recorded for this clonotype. This CDR3 reads CSVAETVNEKLFF. In DNA, the CDR3 is TGCAGCGTTGCCGAGACCGTTAATGAAAAACTGTTTTTT. The chain employs TRBV29-1 and TRBJ1-4; D not certain. The V and J ends lost 4 bases and 4 bases respectively, with 10 bases between them. In germline, CDR1 is SQVTM, CDR2 ANQGSEA. The CDR3 contains 13 residues.

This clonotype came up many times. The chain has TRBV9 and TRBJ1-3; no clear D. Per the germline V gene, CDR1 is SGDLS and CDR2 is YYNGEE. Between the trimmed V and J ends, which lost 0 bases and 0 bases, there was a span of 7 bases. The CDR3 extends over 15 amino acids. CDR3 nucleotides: TGTGCCAGCAGCGTAGGCCCACTCTCTGGAAACACCATATATTTT. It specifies CASSVGPLSGNTIYF. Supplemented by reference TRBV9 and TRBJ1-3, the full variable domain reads DSGVTQTPKHLITATGQRVTLRCSPRSGDLSVYWYQQSLDQGLQFLIQYYNGEERAKGNILERFSAQQFPDLHSELNLSSLELGDSALYFCASSVGPLSGNTIYFGEGSWLTVV.

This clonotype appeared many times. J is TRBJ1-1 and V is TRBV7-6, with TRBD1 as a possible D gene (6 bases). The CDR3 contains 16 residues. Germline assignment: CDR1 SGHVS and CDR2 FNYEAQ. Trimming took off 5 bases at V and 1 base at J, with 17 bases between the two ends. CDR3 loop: CASSPKAGRGNTEAFF. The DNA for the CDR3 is TGTGCCAGCAGCCCAAAGGCGGGCAGGGGGAACACTGAAGCTTTCTTT.

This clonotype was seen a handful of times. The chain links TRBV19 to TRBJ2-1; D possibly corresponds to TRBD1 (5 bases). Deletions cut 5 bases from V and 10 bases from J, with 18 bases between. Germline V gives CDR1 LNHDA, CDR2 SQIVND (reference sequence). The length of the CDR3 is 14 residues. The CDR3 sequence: CASSPGHSPPEQFF. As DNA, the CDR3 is TGTGCCAGTAGTCCTGGACACAGCCCCCCCGAGCAGTTCTTC.

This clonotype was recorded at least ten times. The CDR3 loop reads CASSYQGGNQPQHF. The CDR3 coding sequence is TGTGCCAGCAGCTACCAGGGCGGAAATCAGCCCCAGCATTTT. J is TRBJ1-5 and V is TRBV7-2; maybe TRBD1 (5 bases). Germline lookup yields CDR1 SGHTA and CDR2 FQGNSA. The CDR3 consists of 14 residues. V lost 4 bases and J lost 4, with 11 bases in between.

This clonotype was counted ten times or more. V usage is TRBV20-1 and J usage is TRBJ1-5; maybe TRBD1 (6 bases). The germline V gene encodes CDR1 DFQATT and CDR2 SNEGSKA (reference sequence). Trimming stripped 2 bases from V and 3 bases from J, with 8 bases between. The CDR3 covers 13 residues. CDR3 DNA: TGCAGTGCTAGACAGGGGTCCAATCAGCCCCAGCATTTT. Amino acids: CSARQGSNQPQHF.

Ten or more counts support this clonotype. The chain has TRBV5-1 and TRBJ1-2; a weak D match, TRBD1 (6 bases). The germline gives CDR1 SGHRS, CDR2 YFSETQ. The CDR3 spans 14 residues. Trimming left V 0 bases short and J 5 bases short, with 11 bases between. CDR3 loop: CASSLGTAGYGYTF. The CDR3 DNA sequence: TGCGCCAGCAGCTTGGGGACAGCGGGGTATGGCTACACCTTC.

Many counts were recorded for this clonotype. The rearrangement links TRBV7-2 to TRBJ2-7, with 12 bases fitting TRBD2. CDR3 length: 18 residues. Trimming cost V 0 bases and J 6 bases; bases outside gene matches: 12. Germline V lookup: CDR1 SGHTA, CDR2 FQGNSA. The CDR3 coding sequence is TGTGCCAGCAGCTTAGCCCCTAGCGGGGGGGGACAGTCCCGCGAGCAGTACTTC. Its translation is CASSLAPSGGGQSREQYF. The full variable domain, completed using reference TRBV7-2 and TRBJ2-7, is GAGVSQSPSNKVTEKGKDVELRCDPISGHTALYWYRQSLGQGLEFLIYFQGNSAPDKSGLPSDRFSAERTGGSVSTLTIQRTQQEDSAVYLCASSLAPSGGGQSREQYFGPGTRLTVT.

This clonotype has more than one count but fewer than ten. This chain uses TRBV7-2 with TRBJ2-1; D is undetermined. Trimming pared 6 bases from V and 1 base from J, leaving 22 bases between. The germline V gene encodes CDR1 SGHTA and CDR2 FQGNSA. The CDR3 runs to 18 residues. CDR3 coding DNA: TGTGCCAGCAGGGCACGAAGAGGTTCTCAGCTTTCCTACAATGAGCAGTTCTTC. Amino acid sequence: CASRARRGSQLSYNEQFF.

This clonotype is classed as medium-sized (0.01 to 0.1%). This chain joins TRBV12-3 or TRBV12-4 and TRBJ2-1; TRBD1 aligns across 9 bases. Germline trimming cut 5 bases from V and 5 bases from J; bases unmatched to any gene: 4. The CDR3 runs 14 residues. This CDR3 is CASSLRTGDNEQFF. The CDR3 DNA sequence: TGTGCCAGCAGTCTACGGACAGGGGACAATGAGCAGTTCTTC.

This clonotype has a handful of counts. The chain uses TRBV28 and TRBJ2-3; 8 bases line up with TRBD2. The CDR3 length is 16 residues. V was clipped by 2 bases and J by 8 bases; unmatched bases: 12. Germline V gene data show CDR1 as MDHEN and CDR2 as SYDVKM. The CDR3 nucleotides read TGTGCCAGCAGTTTAGACGGGGGGGGCTCCGCGGGTACGCAGTATTTT. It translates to CASSLDGGGSAGTQYF.

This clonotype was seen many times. As DNA, the CDR3 is TGCGCCAGCAGCTTGGATGCAGATACGCAGTATTTT. Residues: CASSLDADTQYF. The chain links TRBV5-1 to TRBJ2-3; D is unresolved. This CDR3 comprises 12 residues. The germline CDR1 and CDR2 sequences are SGHRS and YFSETQ. V dropped 0 bases and J dropped 4 bases, with 3 bases sitting between them.

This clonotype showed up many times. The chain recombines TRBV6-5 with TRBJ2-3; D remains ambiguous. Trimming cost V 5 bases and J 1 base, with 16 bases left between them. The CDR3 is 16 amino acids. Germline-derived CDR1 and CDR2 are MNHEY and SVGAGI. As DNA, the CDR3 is TGTGCCAGCAGTAGGAGCCTAGGCTCTGGCACAGATACGCAGTATTTT. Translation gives CASSRSLGSGTDTQYF.

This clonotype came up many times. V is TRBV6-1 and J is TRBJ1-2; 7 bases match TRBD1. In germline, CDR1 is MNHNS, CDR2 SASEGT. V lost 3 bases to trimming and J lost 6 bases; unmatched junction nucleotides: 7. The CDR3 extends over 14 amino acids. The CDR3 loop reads CASSERDSEDGYTF. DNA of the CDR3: TGTGCCAGCAGTGAGAGGGACAGTGAAGATGGCTACACCTTC.

CDR3 amino acids: CASSLRQGAGDQYF. In nucleotides, the CDR3 is TGTGCCAGCTCACTAAGACAGGGGGCGGGTGATCAGTACTTC. V gene TRBV18 combines with J gene TRBJ2-7; 10 bases line up with TRBD1. The J segment lost 10 bases and the V segment lost 4 bases, leaving 10 bases of the junction unmatched. The CDR3 spans 14 residues. Germline V gene lookup returns CDR1 KGHSH and CDR2 LQKENI.